This T cell receptor beta chain was found in a study of T-cell memory formation after mild COVID-19. This clonotype was counted many times. TCRdb re-called the 5' RACE reads through MiXCR, storing one row per CDR3 protein. The data contain under 250,000 distinct CDR3 sequences, around 9.5% of them singletons. Germline CDR1 reads DFQATT; CDR2 reads SNEGSKA (reference sequence). This CDR3 has 17 amino acids. V dropped 3 bases and J dropped 2; count of bases not matched to a gene: 4. This clonotype was obtained from a man aged 18 to 29 who had mild COVID-19 (a few samples of this study predate the infection). Cell type and time point are not known. Sequencing was carried out using PBMCs or a T cell subset sorted from them (not recorded which). The J gene is TRBJ2-2, the V gene TRBV20-1, with 15 bases lining up with TRBD2. The CDR3 here is CSARGLAGGGNTGELFF. CDR3 DNA sequence: TGCAGTGCTAGGGGACTAGCGGGGGGCGGTAACACCGGGGAGCTGTTTTTT.